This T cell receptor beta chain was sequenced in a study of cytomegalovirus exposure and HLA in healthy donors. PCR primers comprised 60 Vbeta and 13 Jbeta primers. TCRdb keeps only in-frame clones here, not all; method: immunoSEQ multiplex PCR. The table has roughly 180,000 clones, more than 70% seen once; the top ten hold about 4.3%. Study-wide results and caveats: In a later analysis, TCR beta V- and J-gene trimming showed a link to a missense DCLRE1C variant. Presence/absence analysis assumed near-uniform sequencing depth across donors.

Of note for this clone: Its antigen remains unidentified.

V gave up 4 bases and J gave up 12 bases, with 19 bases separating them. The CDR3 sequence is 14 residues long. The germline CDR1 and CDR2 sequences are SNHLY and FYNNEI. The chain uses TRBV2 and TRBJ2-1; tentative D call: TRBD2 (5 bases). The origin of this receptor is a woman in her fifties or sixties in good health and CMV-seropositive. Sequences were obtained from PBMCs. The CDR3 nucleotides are TGTGCCAGCAGTGTCGGACTGACTCCTGGAGTGCAGTTCTTC. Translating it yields CASSVGLTPGVQFF. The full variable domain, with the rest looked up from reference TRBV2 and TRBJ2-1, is EPEVTQTPSHQVTQMGQEVILRCVPISNHLYFYWYRQILGQKVEFLVSFYNNEISEKSEIFDDQFSVERPDGSNFTLKIRSTKLEDSAMYFCASSVGLTPGVQFFGPGTRLTVL.